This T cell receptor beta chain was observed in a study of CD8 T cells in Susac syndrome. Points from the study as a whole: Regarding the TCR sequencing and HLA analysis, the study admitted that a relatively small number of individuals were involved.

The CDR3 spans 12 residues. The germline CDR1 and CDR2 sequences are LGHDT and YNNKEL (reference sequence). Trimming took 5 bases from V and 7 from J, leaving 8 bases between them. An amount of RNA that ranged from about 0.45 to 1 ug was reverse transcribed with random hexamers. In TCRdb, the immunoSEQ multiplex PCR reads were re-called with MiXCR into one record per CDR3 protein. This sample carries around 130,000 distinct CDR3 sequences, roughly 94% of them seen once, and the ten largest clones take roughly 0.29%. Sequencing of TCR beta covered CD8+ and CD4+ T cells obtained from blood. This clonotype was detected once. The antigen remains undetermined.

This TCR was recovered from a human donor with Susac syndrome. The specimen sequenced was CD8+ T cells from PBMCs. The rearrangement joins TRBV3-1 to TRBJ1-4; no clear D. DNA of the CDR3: TGTGCCAGCAGCTCCGGAGCTGAAAAACTGTTTTTT. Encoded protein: CASSSGAEKLFF.